Listed below are T cell receptor beta chains from one sample, sequenced in a study of cytomegalovirus exposure and HLA in healthy donors. The table came from immunoSEQ multiplex PCR; TCRdb's copy has only in-frame clones and leaves some out. The sample records about 130,000 clones, around four fifths being singletons. Specimen: PBMCs. The source is a boy aged 5 to 17 in good health and CMV-seronegative. Each CDR3 is given with its conserved first and last residue. Each record gives: V gene, J gene, CDR3 protein.

TRBV9	TRBJ1-4	CASSVGPGLIDEKLFF
TRBV30	TRBJ1-2	CAWSVMRTGTTGYTF
TRBV4-3	TRBJ1-2	CASSPAAGGVGGYTF
TRBV4-3	TRBJ1-2	CASSQQGWGYTF
TRBV7-9	TRBJ1-3	CSSSLAIGSSGNTIYF
TRBV7-8	TRBJ2-7	CASSSPPRGRYEQYF
TRBV7-9	TRBJ2-2	CASSYPPRYENTGELFF
TRBV18	TRBJ2-7	CASSPRGLAGGYEQYF
TRBV19	TRBJ2-1	CASSPAESSYNEQFF
TRBV19	TRBJ2-5	CASMRQGETQYF
TRBV2	TRBJ2-3	CASSERGLSTQYF
TRBV7-2	TRBJ2-4	CASSYTGTSVDLAKNIQYF
TRBV7-3	TRBJ2-2	CASSLGGGTGELFF
TRBV11-3	TRBJ2-3	CASSFRAGGNSLTQYF
TRBV5-6	TRBJ2-1	CASSPPDRANEQFF
TRBV27	TRBJ1-4	CASSFRTNEKLFF
TRBV23-1	TRBJ1-5	CASPNTITGTGGNQPQHF
TRBV11-3	TRBJ2-7	CASSLQRLGLAGFYEQYF
TRBV15	TRBJ2-1	CATSRDPTSGGSSYNEQFF
TRBV14	TRBJ2-5	CASSHPRQQETQYF
TRBV7-8	TRBJ2-7	CASSPGSGMDEQYF